The following is a T cell receptor (beta chain) sequence with its context. This sample was taken from a study of blood T cell repertoires in COVID-19. Study-wide context: Some COVID-19 samples were acute and others convalescent; all came from the United States, Italy and Spain.

Germline V gene data show CDR1 as MDHEN and CDR2 as SYDVKM. V lost 6 bases, J lost 2 bases, and 13 bases lay in between. The CDR3 sequence is 14 residues long. Original processing notes: How many nucleated cells were present was estimated from reference gene primer amplification. Libraries were prepared by immunoSEQ multiplex PCR; TCRdb keeps only in-frame clonotypes and omits some of them. The V and J calls and clone size are taken from that table; D and trimming were inferred from the DNA. This table holds 150,000 to 200,000 clones, approximately 84% found once. The receptor's source is a woman older than 75 with acute or convalescent COVID-19. The J gene is TRBJ1-2, the V gene TRBV28; a weak D match, TRBD1 (6 bases). Sample: peripheral blood. The CDR3 DNA reads as TGTGCCAGCAGCTCCACAGGGTTCAACTATGGCTACACCTTC. It encodes CASSSTGFNYGYTF.